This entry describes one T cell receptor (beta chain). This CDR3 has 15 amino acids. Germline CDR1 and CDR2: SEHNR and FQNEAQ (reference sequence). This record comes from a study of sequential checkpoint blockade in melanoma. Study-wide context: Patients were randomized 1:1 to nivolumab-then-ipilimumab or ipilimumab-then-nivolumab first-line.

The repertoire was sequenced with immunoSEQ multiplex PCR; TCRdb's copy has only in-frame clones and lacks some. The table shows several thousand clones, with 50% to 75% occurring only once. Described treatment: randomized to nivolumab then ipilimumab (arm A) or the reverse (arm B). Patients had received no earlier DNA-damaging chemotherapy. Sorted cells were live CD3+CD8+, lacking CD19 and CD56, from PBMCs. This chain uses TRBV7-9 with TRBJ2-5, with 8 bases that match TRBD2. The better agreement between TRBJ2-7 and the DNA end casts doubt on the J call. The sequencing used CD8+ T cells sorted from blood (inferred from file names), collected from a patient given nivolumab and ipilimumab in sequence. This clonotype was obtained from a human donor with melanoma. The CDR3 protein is CASSQQRSGSYEQYF. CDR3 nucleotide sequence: TGTGCCAGCAGCCAGCAAAGAAGCGGGAGCTACGAGCAGTACTTC.